The rows below give T cell receptor beta chains drawn from one sample of a study of blood T cell repertoires in COVID-19. Here immunoSEQ multiplex PCR was the method, and the copy in TCRdb shows in-frame clones only, minus some. The sample has a few hundred thousand clones; about four fifths are singletons. The specimen was peripheral blood. All receptors come from a man aged 25-45 years who had recovered from COVID-19. The CDR3 runs from the conserved cysteine through the conserved F or W. D genes are given only for firm matches. Clone size is stated in some rows and not others, as once, few, many or a class when expanded.

V gene	J gene	D gene	clone size	CDR3 DNA	CDR3 protein
TRBV18	TRBJ2-1	TRBD2	.	TGTGCCAGCTCGCCTGGACTAGCGCCCCACAATGAGCAGTTCTTC	CASSPGLAPHNEQFF
TRBV27	TRBJ1-1	.	.	TGTGCCAGCAGTAGGGGAACTGAAGCTTTCTTT	CASSRGTEAFF
TRBV4-1	TRBJ1-6	.	once	TGCGCCAGCAGCCAAGATAGGGAGGCGCCCACTGGGTCACCCCTCCACTTT	CASSQDREAPTGSPLHF
TRBV10-3	TRBJ2-1	.	.	TGTGCCATCAGTGACCAATCCCTAGCAAATGAGCAGTTCTTC	CAISDQSLANEQFF
TRBV28	TRBJ1-4	TRBD1	.	TGTGCCAGCGGAACCGGGACAGGGGTTGAAAAACTGTTTTTT	CASGTGTGVEKLFF
TRBV6-4	TRBJ2-1	.	.	TGTGCCAGCAGTGACTCCGGGGTATTTATCTTC	CASSDSGVFIF
TRBV2	TRBJ2-1	TRBD1	.	TGTGCCAGCAGCGGGGACAGGGGGGACTACAATGAGCAGTTCTTC	CASSGDRGDYNEQFF
TRBV7-2	TRBJ1-2	TRBD1	.	TGTGCCAGCAGCGAAACAGGGGACGTCTATGGCTACACCTTC	CASSETGDVYGYTF
TRBV6-5	TRBJ1-2	TRBD1	.	TGTGCCAGCAGACCGGACAGGGGGCGAGGCTACACCTTC	CASRPDRGRGYTF
TRBV10-1	TRBJ2-7	.	.	TGCGCCAGCAGTGAAGGTCAGGGCTTCTCCTACGAGCAGTACTTC	CASSEGQGFSYEQYF
TRBV2	TRBJ2-7	.	many	TGTGCCAGCAGTCAGACAGCGAACGGCGAGCAGTACTTC	CASSQTANGEQYF
TRBV10-3	TRBJ1-3	.	once	TGTGCCATCAGTGAGTCCGAGGGTGCTGGAAACACCATATATTTT	CAISESEGAGNTIYF
TRBV7-8	TRBJ2-2	TRBD1	.	TGTGCCAGCAGCTTCTCCGACAGGGGATCCGGGGAGCTGTTTTTT	CASSFSDRGSGELFF
TRBV10-3	TRBJ2-2	.	.	TGTGCCATCAGTGAGGGGGGCGGATTTTTCACCGGGGAGCTGTTTTTT	CAISEGGGFFTGELFF
TRBV28	TRBJ1-6	.	once	TGTGCCAGCGGCGAGGCAAATTCACCCCTCCACTTT	CASGEANSPLHF
TRBV6-6	TRBJ1-5	.	.	TGTGCCAGCAGCAATCTTCGGGGAACCATAAATCAGCCCCAGCATTTT	CASSNLRGTINQPQHF
TRBV4-1	TRBJ2-5	TRBD2	few	TGCGCCAGCAGCTCGGGGGCTAGCGGGGGCCTCCAAGAGACCCAGTACTTC	CASSSGASGGLQETQYF
TRBV5-4	TRBJ2-7	TRBD1	.	TGTGCCAGCAGCTTGGGCTCGGGACAGGGGGCTTACGAGCAGTACTTC	CASSLGSGQGAYEQYF
TRBV11-2	TRBJ2-5	TRBD2	few	TGTGCCAGCAGTATAACGGGGGGTGGAGAGACCCAGTACTTC	CASSITGGGETQYF
TRBV7-8	TRBJ1-4	.	.	TGTGCCAGCAGCCTAGCGGTGACTCCTTCGGTAACTAATGAAAAACTGTTTTTT	CASSLAVTPSVTNEKLFF
TRBV18	TRBJ1-4	.	.	TGTGCCAGCTCACCGGGCAGGGTCAATGAAAAACTGTTTTTT	CASSPGRVNEKLFF
TRBV11-2	TRBJ2-2	.	.	TGTGCCAGCAGCTTAGTTGGAGATGGCGGGGAGCTGTTTTTT	CASSLVGDGGELFF
TRBV12-3/TRBV12-4	TRBJ2-3	.	.	TGTGCCAGCAGTTTAAACGGTCCAGATACGCAGTATTTT	CASSLNGPDTQYF
TRBV7-9	TRBJ1-4	.	.	TGTGCCAGCAGCTTAAGTGGCGGGGCACCTAATGAAAAACTGTTTTTT	CASSLSGGAPNEKLFF
TRBV6-2/TRBV6-3	TRBJ2-4	.	.	TGTGCCAGCAGCCGCCAAATGGACTCGGCAATTCAGTACTTC	CASSRQMDSAIQYF
TRBV6-5	TRBJ2-7	.	.	TGTGCCAGCAGTATGACCGGGACTCCCTACGAGCAGTACTTC	CASSMTGTPYEQYF
TRBV10-3	TRBJ1-6	.	.	TGTGCCATCAGAGGCTTGGACAATAATTCACCCCTCCACTTT	CAIRGLDNNSPLHF
TRBV6-1	TRBJ1-2	TRBD1	.	TGTGCCAGCAGTGAATCCCCGGGACAGGTCTACTATGGCTACACCTTC	CASSESPGQVYYGYTF
TRBV5-1	TRBJ1-4	.	.	TGCGCCAGCAGCTGGGGCGGGGGCACTAATGAAAAACTGTTTTTT	CASSWGGGTNEKLFF
TRBV5-4	TRBJ2-5	TRBD1	.	TGTGCCAGCAGCTCTCGGGACAGCAAAGAGACCCAGTACTTC	CASSSRDSKETQYF
TRBV6-9	TRBJ1-6	.	.	TGTGCCAGCAGTTATTCAAGGGGCGACGACTCGCCCCTCCACTTT	CASSYSRGDDSPLHF
TRBV3-1/TRBV3-2	TRBJ2-3	TRBD2	.	TGTGCCAGCAGCCAAACTAGCGGGAGCACAGATACGCAGTATTTT	CASSQTSGSTDTQYF
TRBV19	TRBJ1-6	.	.	TGTGCCAGCTCCGACCTAGTTAATTCACCCCTCCACTTT	CASSDLVNSPLHF
TRBV5-5	TRBJ2-2	TRBD1	.	TGTGCCAGCAGCCACGACAGGGAGTCGAACACCGGGGAGCTGTTTTTT	CASSHDRESNTGELFF
TRBV6-6	TRBJ1-5	TRBD1	.	TGTGCCAGCAGCCGACACAGGGGCCAGGAGCCCCAGCATTTT	CASSRHRGQEPQHF
TRBV28	TRBJ1-3	.	few	TGTGCCAGCAGTTTTACAGGGAGTGGAAACACCATATATTTT	CASSFTGSGNTIYF
TRBV5-1	TRBJ2-7	.	.	TGCGCCAGCAGCTTGGTTAGCGGCCCCTACGAGCAGTACTTC	CASSLVSGPYEQYF
TRBV19	TRBJ2-7	TRBD2	.	TGTGCCATTAGAAGCGGGGGCCCCTACGAGCAGTACTTC	CAIRSGGPYEQYF
TRBV28	TRBJ1-4	.	.	TGTGCCAGCAGCCCCCACGGACAGCTCATGGTGTTTTTT	CASSPHGQLMVFF
TRBV7-2	TRBJ2-3	.	.	TGTGCCAGCAGCCTATCTAGCACAGATACGCAGTATTTT	CASSLSSTDTQYF
TRBV6-5	TRBJ2-7	.	once	TGTGCCAGCCGCCTGGAGACAGCACTGTACGAGCAGTACTTC	CASRLETALYEQYF
TRBV21-1	TRBJ1-5	.	.	TGTGCCAGCAGCAAAGCGAGTACAGGGAATCAGCCCCAGCATTTT	CASSKASTGNQPQHF
TRBV18	TRBJ1-1	.	.	TGTGCCAGCTCACCCTCGGGGAGGGGGGGGACTGAAGCTTTCTTT	CASSPSGRGGTEAFF
TRBV11-2	TRBJ1-1	.	once	TGTGCCAGCAGCTTAGATGTGAACCCGAGGACTGAAGCTTTCTTT	CASSLDVNPRTEAFF
TRBV7-9	TRBJ2-3	.	.	TGTGCCAGCAGCTCCCTAGAGTGGGGGCAGGCAGATACGCAGTATTTT	CASSSLEWGQADTQYF
TRBV3-1/TRBV3-2	TRBJ2-3	TRBD2	.	TGTGCCAGCAGCCAAGATCGGGGAGCGGGGAGCACAGATACGCAGTATTTT	CASSQDRGAGSTDTQYF
TRBV18	TRBJ2-3	.	once	TGTGCCAGCTCACCGCCAGGATTAGGCACAGATACGCAGTATTTT	CASSPPGLGTDTQYF
TRBV7-9	TRBJ1-1	.	once	TGTGCCAGCAGTCCAATAGGGGCTGAAGCTTTCTTT	CASSPIGAEAFF
TRBV11-2	TRBJ2-2	.	.	TGTGCCAGCAGCTTAGGCGGTACGAACACCGGGGAGCTGTTTTTT	CASSLGGTNTGELFF
TRBV10-3	TRBJ2-5	TRBD2	.	TGTGCCATCAGTGAGTCGCTAGCGGGGGGCCGGGGTTTCGGGACCCAGTACTTC	CAISESLAGGRGFGTQYF
TRBV9	TRBJ1-2	.	.	TGTGCCAGCAGCGTAGATCAGGGGAACGGGCCTTATGGCTACACCTTC	CASSVDQGNGPYGYTF
TRBV7-8	TRBJ2-3	.	few	TGTGCCAGCAGCAATACCCGACAGGATACGCAGTATTTT	CASSNTRQDTQYF